Detailed here is one T cell receptor beta chain. What it recognizes is unknown. These data come from a study of radiation and T cells in renal cell carcinoma. Trimming stripped 6 bases from V and 0 bases from J, with 14 bases between. Germline V gene data show CDR1 as MDHEN and CDR2 as SYDVKM. The CDR3 has 16 residues. Profiled with immunoSEQ multiplex PCR; TCRdb holds only in-frame clones, not every one. The sample lists about 100,000 clones; around 84% were seen once. The time point: blood 4 weeks post-SBRT, at nephrectomy. Treatment noted: 15 Gy SBRT to primary tumor, nephrectomy 4 weeks later. Nephrectomy followed 15 Gy stereotactic body radiation by 4 weeks. Clear cell pathology was present in this patient's renal cell carcinoma. Findings and limits, study-wide: From baseline, blood top tumor clonotypes peaked at 2 weeks post-radiation.

The V and J genes are TRBV28 and TRBJ1-4; D is unclear. Sequenced material: blood, taken from a patient whose treatment included radiotherapy and nephrectomy. The receptor was derived from a man aged 55-75 years with renal cell carcinoma. The CDR3 region has the DNA TGTGCCAGCAGCGTCGAGGGCAAAGCAACTAATGAAAAACTGTTTTTT. Encoded protein: CASSVEGKATNEKLFF.